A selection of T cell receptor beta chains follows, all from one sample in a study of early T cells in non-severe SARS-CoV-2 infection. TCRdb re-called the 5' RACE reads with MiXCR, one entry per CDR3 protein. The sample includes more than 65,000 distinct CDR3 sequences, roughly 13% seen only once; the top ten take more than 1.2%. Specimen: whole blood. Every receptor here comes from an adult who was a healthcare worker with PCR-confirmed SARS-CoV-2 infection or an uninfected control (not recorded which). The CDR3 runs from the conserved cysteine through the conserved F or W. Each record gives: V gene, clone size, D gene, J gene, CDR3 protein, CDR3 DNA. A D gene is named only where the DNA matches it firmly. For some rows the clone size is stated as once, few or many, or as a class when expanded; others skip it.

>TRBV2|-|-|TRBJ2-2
CASSKGGLNTGELFF
TGTGCCAGCAGCAAAGGGGGGCTCAACACCGGGGAGCTGTTTTTT
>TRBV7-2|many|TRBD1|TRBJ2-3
CASSSNRDRVRADTQYF
TGTGCCAGCAGCTCCAACCGGGACAGGGTTAGAGCAGATACGCAGTATTTT
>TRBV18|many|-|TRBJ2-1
CASSPKAYNEQFF
TGTGCCAGCTCACCAAAAGCGTACAATGAGCAGTTCTTC
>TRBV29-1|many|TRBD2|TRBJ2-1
CSAAGLASYNEQFF
TGCAGCGCTGCGGGACTAGCGTCTTACAATGAGCAGTTCTTC
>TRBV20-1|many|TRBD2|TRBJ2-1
CSARSGGALMSSYNEQFF
TGCAGTGCTAGGAGCGGGGGGGCTCTTATGAGCTCCTACAATGAGCAGTTCTTC
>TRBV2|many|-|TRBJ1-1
CASSGTAMNTEAFF
TGTGCCAGCAGTGGGACAGCGATGAACACTGAAGCTTTCTTT
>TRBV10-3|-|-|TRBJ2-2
CAISELMNTGELFF
TGTGCCATCAGTGAGCTGATGAACACCGGGGAGCTGTTTTTT
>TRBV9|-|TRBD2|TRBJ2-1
CASSPRLAGGVDEQFF
TGTGCCAGCAGCCCGCGGCTAGCGGGGGGAGTGGATGAGCAGTTCTTC
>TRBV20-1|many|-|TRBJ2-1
CSARVSATYNEQFF
TGCAGTGCTAGAGTCTCCGCTACCTACAATGAGCAGTTCTTC
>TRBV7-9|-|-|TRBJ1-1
CASSLVPVAEAFF
TGTGCCAGCAGCTTAGTCCCCGTCGCTGAAGCTTTCTTT
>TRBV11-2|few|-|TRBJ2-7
CASSFLPGRVSYEQYF
TGTGCCAGCAGCTTCCTCCCAGGGAGAGTTTCCTACGAGCAGTACTTC
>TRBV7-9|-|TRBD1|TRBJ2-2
CASSFTQGTGELFF
TGTGCCAGCAGCTTTACACAGGGGACCGGGGAGCTGTTTTTT
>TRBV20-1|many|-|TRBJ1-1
CSAEGNRGWNTEAFF
TGCAGTGCTGAGGGCAATAGAGGGTGGAACACTGAAGCTTTCTTT
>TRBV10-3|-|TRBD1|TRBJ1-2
CAIMGTGSNYGYTF
TGTGCCATCATGGGGACAGGGTCTAACTATGGCTACACCTTC
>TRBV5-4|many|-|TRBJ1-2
CASSTQTNRPGSGYTF
TGTGCCAGCAGCACCCAAACAAACAGGCCAGGCTCTGGCTACACCTTC
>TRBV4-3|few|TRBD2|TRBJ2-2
CASSQATGGSTGELFF
TGCGCCAGCAGCCAGGCAACCGGGGGGAGCACCGGGGAGCTGTTTTTT